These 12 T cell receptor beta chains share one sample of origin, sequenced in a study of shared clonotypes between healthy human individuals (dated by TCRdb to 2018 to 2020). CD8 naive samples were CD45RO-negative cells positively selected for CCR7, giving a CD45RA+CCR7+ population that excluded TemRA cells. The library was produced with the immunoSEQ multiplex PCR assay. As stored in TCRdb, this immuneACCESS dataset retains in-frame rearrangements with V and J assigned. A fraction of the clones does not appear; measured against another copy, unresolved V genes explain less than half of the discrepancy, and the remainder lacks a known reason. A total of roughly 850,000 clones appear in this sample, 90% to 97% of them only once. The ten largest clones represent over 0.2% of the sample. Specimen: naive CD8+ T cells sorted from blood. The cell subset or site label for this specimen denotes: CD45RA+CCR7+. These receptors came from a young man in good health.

CDR3 in amino acids: CASSQARAQTQYF. DNA of the CDR3: TGCGCCAGCAGCCAAGCCAGGGCACAGACCCAGTACTTC. The chain has TRBV4-1 and TRBJ2-5; the D gene is possibly TRBD1 (5 bases). V lost 1 base to trimming and J lost 6 bases, with 9 bases between them. CDR3 length: 13 residues. The germline CDR1 and CDR2 sequences are MGHRA and YSYEKL.

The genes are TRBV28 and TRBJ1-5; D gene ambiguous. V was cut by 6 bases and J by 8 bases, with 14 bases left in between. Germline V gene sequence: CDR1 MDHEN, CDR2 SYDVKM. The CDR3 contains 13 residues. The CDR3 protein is CASRLIAIKPQHF. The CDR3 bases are TGTGCCAGCAGACTTATAGCAATCAAGCCCCAGCATTTT.

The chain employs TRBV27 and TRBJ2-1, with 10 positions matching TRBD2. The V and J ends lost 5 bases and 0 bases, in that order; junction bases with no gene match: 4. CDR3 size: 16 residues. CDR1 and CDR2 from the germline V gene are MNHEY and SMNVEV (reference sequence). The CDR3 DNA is TGTGCCAGCAGTATTAGCGGGGGGATCTCCTACAATGAGCAGTTCTTC. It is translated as CASSISGGISYNEQFF.

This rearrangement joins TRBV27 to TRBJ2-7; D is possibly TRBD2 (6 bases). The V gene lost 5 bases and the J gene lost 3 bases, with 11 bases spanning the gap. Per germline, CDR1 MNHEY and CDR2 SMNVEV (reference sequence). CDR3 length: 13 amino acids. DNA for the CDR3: TGTGCCAGCAGTGACGGGGGAAGCTACGAGCAGTACTTC. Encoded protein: CASSDGGSYEQYF.

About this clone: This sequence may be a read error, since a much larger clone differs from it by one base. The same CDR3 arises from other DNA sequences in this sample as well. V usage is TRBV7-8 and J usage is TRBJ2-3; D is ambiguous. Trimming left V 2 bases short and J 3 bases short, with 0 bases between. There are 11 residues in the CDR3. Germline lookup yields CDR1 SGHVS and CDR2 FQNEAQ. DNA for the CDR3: TGTGCCAGCAGCTTAACAGATACGCAGTATTTT. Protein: CASSLTDTQYF.

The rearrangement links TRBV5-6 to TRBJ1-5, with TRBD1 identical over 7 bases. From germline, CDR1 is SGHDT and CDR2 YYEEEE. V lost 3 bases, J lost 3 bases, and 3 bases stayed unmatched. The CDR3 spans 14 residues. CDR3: CASSSTGDNQPQHF. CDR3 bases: TGTGCCAGCAGCTCCACAGGGGACAATCAGCCCCAGCATTTT. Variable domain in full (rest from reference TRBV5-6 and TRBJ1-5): DAGVTQSPTHLIKTRGQQVTLRCSPKSGHDTVSWYQQALGQGPQFIFQYYEEEERQRGNFPDRFSGHQFPNYSSELNVNALLLGDSALYLCASSSTGDNQPQHFGDGTRLSIL.

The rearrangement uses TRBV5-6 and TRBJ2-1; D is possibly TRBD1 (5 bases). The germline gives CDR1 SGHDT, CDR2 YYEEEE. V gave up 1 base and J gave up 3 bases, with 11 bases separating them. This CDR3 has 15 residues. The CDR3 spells CASSLSAGNYNEQFF. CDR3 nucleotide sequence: TGTGCCAGCAGCTTGTCGGCAGGGAACTACAATGAGCAGTTCTTC.

The CDR3 loop reads CASGFRGLAGIYEQYF. CDR3 coding DNA: TGTGCTAGTGGTTTCCGAGGACTAGCGGGAATTTACGAGCAGTACTTC. V usage is TRBV12-5 and J usage is TRBJ2-7; TRBD2 matches 12 bases. This CDR3 has 16 amino acids. J lost 4 bases, V lost 3 bases, and 7 bases had no gene match. Looked up from germline, CDR1 is LGHNT and CDR2 is FRNRAP.

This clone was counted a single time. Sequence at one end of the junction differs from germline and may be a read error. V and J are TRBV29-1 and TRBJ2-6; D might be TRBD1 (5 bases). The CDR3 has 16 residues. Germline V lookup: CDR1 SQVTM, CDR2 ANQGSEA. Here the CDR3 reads CSVEDPLTAGANVLTF. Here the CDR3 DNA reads TGCAGCGTTGAAGATCCCCTGACAGCTGGCGCCAACGTCCTGACTTTC.

CDR3 bases: TGTGCCAGCAGTTTACGATCGCGGGGCTACGAGCAGTACTTC. Translation: CASSLRSRGYEQYF. The rearrangement links TRBV6-6 to TRBJ2-7; D possibly corresponds to TRBD2 (6 bases). Looked up from germline, CDR1 is MNHNY and CDR2 is SVGAGI (reference sequence). This CDR3 is 14 amino acids long. V lost 4 bases, J lost 3 bases, and 13 bases lay in between.

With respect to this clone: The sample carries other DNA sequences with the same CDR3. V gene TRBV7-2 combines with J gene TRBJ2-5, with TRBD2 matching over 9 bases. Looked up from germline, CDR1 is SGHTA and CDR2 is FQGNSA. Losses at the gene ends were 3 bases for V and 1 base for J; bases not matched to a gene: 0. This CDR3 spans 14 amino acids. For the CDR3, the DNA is TGTGCCAGCAGCTTGACTAGCGGCCAAGAGACCCAGTACTTC. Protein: CASSLTSGQETQYF.

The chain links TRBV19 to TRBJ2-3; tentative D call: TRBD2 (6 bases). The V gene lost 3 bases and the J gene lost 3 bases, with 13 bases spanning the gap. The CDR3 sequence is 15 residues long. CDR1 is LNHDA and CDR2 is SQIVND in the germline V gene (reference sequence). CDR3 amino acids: CASSILRDRTDTQYF. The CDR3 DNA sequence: TGTGCCAGTAGTATCTTGCGGGATCGAACAGATACGCAGTATTTT.